Included here is one T cell receptor beta chain sequence, with context. Its antigen is not known. Use of 60 Vbeta and 13 Jbeta primers characterized the PCR. Assay used: immunoSEQ multiplex PCR; TCRdb lists only in-frame clones, some missing. The table shows around 130,000 clones, with approximately 80% occurring only once. This record belongs to a study of cytomegalovirus exposure and HLA in healthy donors. Study details: HLA-typed donors contributed around 88 million unique TCRs, which were held in an early data release.

Notes on the study in general: When a later analysis was performed, an Asian-associated ancestry cluster reportedly had fewer N-insertions than the roughly 700-donor mean.

The TCR sequence derives from a woman between 40 and 50 years old in good health and CMV-seronegative. Input material: PBMCs.

The CDR3 is CASSRGGDNEQFF. CDR3 sequence (DNA): TGTGCCAGCTCACGGGGCGGGGACAATGAGCAGTTCTTC. The genes are TRBV18 and TRBJ2-1, with a tentative D call TRBD2 (6 bases). This CDR3 spans 13 amino acids. Germline V lookup: CDR1 KGHSH, CDR2 LQKENI. V lost 4 bases, J lost 5 bases, and 9 bases lay in between.